This TCR beta chain originates from a study of blood T cell repertoires in COVID-19. Study in general: Sample material is recorded as cDNA or gDNA derived from T cells, B-cell-depleted T cells, or PBMCs.

Assay: immunoSEQ multiplex PCR; the TCRdb copy retains only in-frame clones and omits some. The data hold about 130,000 clones, with about 86% observed a single time. This CDR3 region has 16 residues. Germline CDR1 is SGHVS and CDR2 is FNYEAQ. V was clipped by 0 bases and J by 6 bases; unmatched bases: 11. Input material: PBMCs or T cells enriched from blood (not recorded which). The source of this sequence is a man in his forties or fifties with acute COVID-19. V gene TRBV7-6 combines with J gene TRBJ2-7; 7 positions match TRBD1. CDR3 nucleotide sequence: TGTGCCAGCAGCTTAGCGCGAGGGGGCGCTTCGGGCGAGCAGTACTTC. Translating it yields CASSLARGGASGEQYF.